These 2 T cell receptor beta chains were sequenced from one sample in a study of early T cells in non-severe SARS-CoV-2 infection. MiXCR, run by TCRdb on the 5' RACE reads, gives a single entry per CDR3 protein. The table has over 25,000 distinct CDR3 sequences, approximately 5% seen once; the top ten hold 10% to 15%. The specimen sequenced was whole blood. The receptors were sampled from an adult who was a healthcare worker with PCR-confirmed SARS-CoV-2 infection or an uninfected control (not recorded which).

This clonotype was observed many times. The chain joins TRBV3-1 to TRBJ1-1, with TRBD1 matching over 9 bases. The V gene end was trimmed by 1 base and the J gene end by 4 bases; junction bases not matched to a gene: 4. The CDR3 has 15 residues. Germline assignment: CDR1 LGHDT and CDR2 YNNKEL (reference sequence). CDR3: CASSQAGTGITEAFF. The CDR3 nucleotides are TGTGCCAGCAGCCAAGCCGGGACAGGGATCACTGAAGCTTTCTTT.

The chain carries TRBV4-3 and TRBJ2-5; maybe TRBD1 (8 bases). Germline V CDR1 and CDR2: LGHNA, YSLEER. CDR3 length: 17 amino acids. Deletions cut 4 bases from V and 5 bases from J, with 23 bases between. The CDR3 DNA reads as TGCGCCAGCAGCCCGAGGCGACAGGGGACTACCCCGGAGACCCAGTACTTC. It yields the protein CASSPRRQGTTPETQYF.